Listed below are T cell receptor beta chains from one sample, sequenced in a study of shared clonotypes between healthy human individuals. TCRdb keeps only in-frame clones here, not all; method: immunoSEQ multiplex PCR. There are roughly 2.5 million clones in the sample; approximately 94% occur only once, and more than 0.12% lies in the top ten. Sample: naive CD4+ T cells sorted from blood. The receptors stem from a man younger than 35 in good health. Each CDR3 is given with its conserved first and last residue. D genes are given only for firm matches. The listing skips clone size in some rows; elsewhere it reads once, few, many or a size class.

clone size	D gene	V gene	J gene	CDR3 protein	CDR3 DNA
-	-	TRBV5-1	TRBJ1-1	CASSSTGQILNTEAFF	TGCGCCAGCAGCTCTACAGGGCAAATACTGAACACTGAAGCTTTCTTT
-	-	TRBV7-2	TRBJ2-7	CASSLDGYSAYEQYF	TGTGCCAGCAGCTTAGATGGCTACTCGGCCTACGAGCAGTACTTC
-	-	TRBV19	TRBJ2-7	CASSIRTFGYEQYF	TGTGCCAGTAGTATACGGACATTTGGGTACGAGCAGTACTTC
-	-	TRBV7-2	TRBJ1-6	CASSAQVYNSPLHF	TGTGCCAGCAGCGCGCAAGTTTATAATTCACCCCTCCACTTT
-	-	TRBV6-5	TRBJ2-7	CASSYSAGSYEQYF	TGTGCCAGCAGTTACTCGGCAGGCTCCTACGAGCAGTACTTC
-	TRBD1	TRBV30	TRBJ2-3	CAWTPGQGAGDTQYF	TGTGCCTGGACCCCGGGACAGGGGGCTGGTGATACGCAGTATTTT
-	-	TRBV19	TRBJ2-1	CASSIDTLSFNEQFF	TGTGCCAGTAGTATAGATACGTTGAGCTTCAATGAGCAGTTCTTC
-	-	TRBV18	TRBJ2-2	CASSPWGPPNTGELFF	TGTGCCAGCTCACCGTGGGGCCCGCCCAACACCGGGGAGCTGTTTTTT
-	-	TRBV6-4	TRBJ1-5	CASSEQQDQPQHF	TGTGCCAGCAGCGAACAACAAGACCAGCCCCAGCATTTT
-	TRBD1	TRBV5-1	TRBJ1-3	CASSWGQGNTIYF	TGCGCCAGCAGCTGGGGACAGGGAAACACCATATATTTT
-	-	TRBV10-2	TRBJ1-4	CASSGAYEGEKLFF	TGCGCCAGCAGCGGTGCCTACGAAGGGGAAAAACTGTTTTTT
few	-	TRBV19	TRBJ2-7	CASSGGYEQYF	TGTGCCAGTAGTGGAGGGTACGAGCAGTACTTC
-	-	TRBV30	TRBJ2-5	CAWSVRWAETQYF	TGTGCCTGGAGTGTAAGGTGGGCAGAGACCCAGTACTTC
-	-	TRBV11-3	TRBJ2-1	CASSRDLVYNEQFF	TGTGCCAGCAGCCGGGACTTAGTCTACAATGAGCAGTTCTTC
-	-	TRBV15	TRBJ1-2	CATSRDLSYGYTF	TGTGCCACCAGCAGAGATTTGAGCTATGGCTACACCTTC
-	TRBD2	TRBV2	TRBJ2-7	CASSEIGLAGGHGRYEQYF	TGTGCCAGCAGTGAAATCGGGCTAGCGGGGGGGCATGGGCGGTACGAGCAGTACTTC
-	-	TRBV5-8	TRBJ1-1	CASRTSGRVGEAFF	TGTGCCAGCAGGACTTCCGGACGGGTTGGTGAAGCTTTCTTT
-	-	TRBV15	TRBJ2-7	CATSRGFSYEQYF	TGTGCCACCAGCAGAGGTTTCAGCTACGAGCAGTACTTC
once	-	TRBV30	TRBJ1-5	CAWSLSHTGPPGHF	TGTGCCTGGAGTCTGTCACACACAGGGCCCCCCGGGCATTTT
once	-	TRBV6-1	TRBJ2-7	CASSALRLGFSYEQYF	TGTGCCAGCAGTGCTCTCCGGTTAGGCTTCTCCTACGAGCAGTACTTC
-	-	TRBV25-1	TRBJ1-2	CASSEFTGNYGYTF	TGTGCCAGCAGTGAATTTACAGGGAACTATGGCTACACCTTC
-	-	TRBV28	TRBJ1-5	CASSAWGDYSNQPQHF	TGTGCCAGCAGTGCCTGGGGTGACTATAGCAATCAGCCCCAGCATTTT
-	TRBD2	TRBV11-2	TRBJ2-7	CASSPTSGAPYEQYF	TGTGCCAGCAGCCCTACTAGCGGGGCCCCCTACGAGCAGTACTTC
-	TRBD1	TRBV10-2	TRBJ1-2	CASSTAGTGGGVSGYTF	TGCGCCAGCAGTACCGCCGGGACAGGGGGTGGGGTTTCTGGCTACACCTTC
-	-	TRBV2	TRBJ2-2	CASRLEDTNTGELFF	TGTGCCAGCAGGCTTGAGGACACGAACACCGGGGAGCTGTTTTTT
-	-	TRBV28	TRBJ2-7	CASSPAGVTYEQYF	TGTGCCAGCAGCCCCGCTGGGGTCACCTACGAGCAGTACTTC
once	-	TRBV6-5	TRBJ1-1	CASSLSAANTEAFF	TGTGCCAGCAGTCTCTCTGCTGCTAACACTGAAGCTTTCTTT
-	-	TRBV6-5	TRBJ2-7	CASSRGDRLVHEQYF	TGTGCCAGCAGTCGGGGGGACAGGTTGGTTCACGAGCAGTACTTC
-	-	TRBV18	TRBJ1-6	CASSRTALYNSPLHF	TGTGCCAGCTCCCGGACAGCCTTATATAATTCACCCCTCCACTTT
-	-	TRBV7-8	TRBJ2-7	CASSPYELAVEQYF	TGTGCCAGCAGCCCATACGAGCTAGCCGTCGAGCAGTACTTC
-	TRBD1	TRBV6-1	TRBJ2-6	CASSEIGTGLGGANVLTF	TGTGCCAGCAGTGAAATAGGGACAGGGCTGGGTGGGGCCAACGTCCTGACTTTC
-	TRBD1	TRBV19	TRBJ1-1	CATQGAPYTEAFF	TGTGCCACCCAGGGGGCCCCCTACACTGAAGCTTTCTTT
-	TRBD2	TRBV28	TRBJ2-7	CASSTRTSGSYEQYF	TGTGCCAGCAGTACCCGGACTAGCGGCTCCTACGAGCAGTACTTC
-	-	TRBV5-4	TRBJ2-5	CASSNGPQETQYF	TGTGCCAGCAGCAACGGGCCGCAAGAGACCCAGTACTTC
-	TRBD2	TRBV11-2	TRBJ2-5	CASSIGTSGETQYF	TGTGCCAGCAGCATCGGGACTAGCGGAGAGACCCAGTACTTC
-	TRBD1	TRBV7-9	TRBJ2-1	CASSFPEDRDREPNEQFF	TGTGCCAGCAGCTTTCCCGAGGACCGGGACAGGGAGCCCAATGAGCAGTTCTTC
-	TRBD1	TRBV5-1	TRBJ1-4	CASSRTGPNEKLFF	TGCGCCAGCAGCAGGACAGGTCCTAATGAAAAACTGTTTTTT
-	-	TRBV2	TRBJ2-1	CASKSRSGYNEQFF	TGTGCCAGCAAAAGCCGTTCGGGATACAATGAGCAGTTCTTC
few	-	TRBV2	TRBJ1-4	CASSAFVNEKLFF	TGTGCCAGCAGTGCCTTCGTTAATGAAAAACTGTTTTTT
-	TRBD1	TRBV6-1	TRBJ1-5	CASSEKGQGASGNQPQHF	TGTGCCAGCAGTGAAAAGGGACAGGGGGCATCAGGCAATCAGCCCCAGCATTTT
-	-	TRBV6-1	TRBJ2-7	CASSGPSYEQYF	TGTGCCAGCAGTGGCCCCTCCTACGAGCAGTACTTC
-	TRBD1	TRBV30	TRBJ1-6	CAWRDSGGSYNSPLHF	TGTGCCTGGAGAGATTCAGGGGGATCCTATAATTCACCCCTCCACTTT
once	TRBD1	TRBV5-6	TRBJ1-5	CASSAGQGVQPQHF	TGTGCCAGCAGCGCCGGACAGGGAGTTCAGCCCCAGCATTTT
-	TRBD1	TRBV4-1	TRBJ1-5	CASSQSGQGSNQPQHF	TGCGCCAGCAGCCAATCAGGACAGGGGAGCAATCAGCCCCAGCATTTT
-	-	TRBV5-4	TRBJ2-7	CASSLAGVATAYEQYF	TGTGCCAGCAGCTTGGCCGGGGTAGCGACGGCCTACGAGCAGTACTTC
-	TRBD2	TRBV7-2	TRBJ2-3	CASSLWVASGSGTDTQYF	TGTGCCAGCAGCTTATGGGTGGCTAGCGGGAGCGGTACAGATACGCAGTATTTT